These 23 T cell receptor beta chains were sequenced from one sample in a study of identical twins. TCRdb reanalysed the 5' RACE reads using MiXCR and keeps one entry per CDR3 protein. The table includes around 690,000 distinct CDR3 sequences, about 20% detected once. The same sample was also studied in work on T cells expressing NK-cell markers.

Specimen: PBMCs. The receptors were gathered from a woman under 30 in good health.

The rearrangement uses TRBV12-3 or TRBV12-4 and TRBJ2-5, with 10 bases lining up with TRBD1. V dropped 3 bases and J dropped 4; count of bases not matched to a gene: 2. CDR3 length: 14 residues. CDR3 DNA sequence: TGTGCCAGCAGTTTGGGGACAGGGGCAGAGACCCAGTACTTC. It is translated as CASSLGTGAETQYF.

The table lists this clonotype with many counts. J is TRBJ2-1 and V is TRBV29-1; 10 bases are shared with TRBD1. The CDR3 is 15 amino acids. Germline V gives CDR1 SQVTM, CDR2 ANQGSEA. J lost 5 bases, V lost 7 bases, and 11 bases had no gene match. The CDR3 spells CSGGSWDRGHNEQFF. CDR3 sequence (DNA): TGCAGCGGTGGTTCGTGGGACAGGGGCCACAATGAGCAGTTCTTC.

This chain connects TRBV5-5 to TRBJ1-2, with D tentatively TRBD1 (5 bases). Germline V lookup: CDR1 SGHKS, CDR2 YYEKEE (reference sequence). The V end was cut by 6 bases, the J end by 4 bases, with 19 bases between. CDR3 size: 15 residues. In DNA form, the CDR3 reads TGTGCCAGCACCAGAACCGGGGGGGAAGTCTATGGCTACACCTTC. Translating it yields CASTRTGGEVYGYTF.

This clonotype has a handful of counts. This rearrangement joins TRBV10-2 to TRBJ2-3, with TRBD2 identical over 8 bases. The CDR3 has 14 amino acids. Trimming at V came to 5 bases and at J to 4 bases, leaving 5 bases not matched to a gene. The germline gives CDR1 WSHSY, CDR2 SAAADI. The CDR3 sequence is CASSWRGASDTQYF. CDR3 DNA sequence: TGCGCCAGCAGTTGGCGGGGGGCATCAGATACGCAGTATTTT.

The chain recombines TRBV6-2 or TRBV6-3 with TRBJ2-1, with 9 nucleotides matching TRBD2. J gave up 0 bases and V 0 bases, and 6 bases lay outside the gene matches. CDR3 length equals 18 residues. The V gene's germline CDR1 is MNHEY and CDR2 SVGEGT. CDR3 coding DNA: TGTGCCAGCAGTTACTCGATGAGCGGGAGGAGCTCCTACAATGAGCAGTTCTTC. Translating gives CASSYSMSGRSSYNEQFF.

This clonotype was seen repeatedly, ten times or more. The CDR3, as DNA: TGCGCCAGCAGTGAGTCGTATGGGAATGAAAAACTGTTTTTT. Its translation: CASSESYGNEKLFF. The rearrangement joins TRBV10-1 to TRBJ1-4; unclear D gene. With 0 bases removed from V and 5 bases from J, the gap between germline ends came to 7 bases. The CDR3 runs to 14 residues. Germline CDR1 and CDR2: WNHNN and SYGVQD (reference sequence).

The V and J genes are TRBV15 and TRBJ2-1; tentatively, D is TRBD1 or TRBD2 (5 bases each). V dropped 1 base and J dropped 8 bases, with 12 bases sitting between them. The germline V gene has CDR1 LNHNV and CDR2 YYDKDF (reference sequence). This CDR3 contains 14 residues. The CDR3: CATSRVGAAHEQFF. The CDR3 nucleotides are TGTGCCACCAGCAGAGTCGGGGCGGCCCATGAGCAGTTCTTC.

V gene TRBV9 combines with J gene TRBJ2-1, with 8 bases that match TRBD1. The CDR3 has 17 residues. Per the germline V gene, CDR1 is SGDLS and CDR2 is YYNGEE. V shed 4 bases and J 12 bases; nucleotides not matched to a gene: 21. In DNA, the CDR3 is TGTGCCAGCAGCCCCGGGACAGGTGGGGGACTCTTGTATGGGCAGTTCTTC. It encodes CASSPGTGGGLLYGQFF.

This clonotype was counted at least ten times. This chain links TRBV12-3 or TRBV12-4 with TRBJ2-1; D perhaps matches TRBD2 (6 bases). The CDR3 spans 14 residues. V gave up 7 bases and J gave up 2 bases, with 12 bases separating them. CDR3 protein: CASTPGGTYNEQFF. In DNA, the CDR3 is TGTGCCAGCACCCCTGGAGGGACCTACAATGAGCAGTTCTTC.

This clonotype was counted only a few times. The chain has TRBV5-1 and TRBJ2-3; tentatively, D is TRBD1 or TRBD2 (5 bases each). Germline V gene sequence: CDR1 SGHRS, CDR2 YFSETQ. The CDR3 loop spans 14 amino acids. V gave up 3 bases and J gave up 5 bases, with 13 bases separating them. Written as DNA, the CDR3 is TGCGCCAGCAGCTCACCGCGTGGGGGAGATACGCAGTATTTT. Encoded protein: CASSSPRGGDTQYF.

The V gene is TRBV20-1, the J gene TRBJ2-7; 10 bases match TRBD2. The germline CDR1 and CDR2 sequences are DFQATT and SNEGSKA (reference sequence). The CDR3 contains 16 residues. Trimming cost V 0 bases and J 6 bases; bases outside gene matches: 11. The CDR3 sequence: CSARDGLSGRAGEQYF. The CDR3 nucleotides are TGCAGTGCTAGAGATGGGCTAAGCGGGAGGGCGGGCGAGCAGTACTTC.

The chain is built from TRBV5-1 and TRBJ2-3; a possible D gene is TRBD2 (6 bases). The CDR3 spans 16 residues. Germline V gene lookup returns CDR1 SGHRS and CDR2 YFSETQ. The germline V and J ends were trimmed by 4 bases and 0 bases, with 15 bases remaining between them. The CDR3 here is CASSLYLTRSTDTQYF. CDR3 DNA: TGCGCCAGCAGCCTTTACTTGACTAGAAGCACAGATACGCAGTATTTT.

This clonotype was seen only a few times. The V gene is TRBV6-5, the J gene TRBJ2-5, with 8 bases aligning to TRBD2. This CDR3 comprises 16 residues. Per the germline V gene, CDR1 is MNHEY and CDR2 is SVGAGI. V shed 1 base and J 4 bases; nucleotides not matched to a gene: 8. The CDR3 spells CASSYFQRGLLETQYF. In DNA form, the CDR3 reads TGTGCCAGCAGTTACTTCCAGCGGGGGCTATTAGAGACCCAGTACTTC.

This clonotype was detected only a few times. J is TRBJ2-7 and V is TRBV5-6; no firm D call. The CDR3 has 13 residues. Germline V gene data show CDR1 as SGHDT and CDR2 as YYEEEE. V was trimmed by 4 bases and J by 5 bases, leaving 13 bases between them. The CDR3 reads CASSNPTRDEQYF. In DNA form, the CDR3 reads TGTGCCAGCAGCAACCCAACGAGAGACGAGCAGTACTTC.

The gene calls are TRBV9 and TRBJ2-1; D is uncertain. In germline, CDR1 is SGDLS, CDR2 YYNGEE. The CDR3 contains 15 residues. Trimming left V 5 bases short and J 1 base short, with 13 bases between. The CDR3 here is CASSRLGSSYNEQFF. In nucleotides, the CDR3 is TGTGCCAGCAGTCGATTAGGCTCATCCTACAATGAGCAGTTCTTC. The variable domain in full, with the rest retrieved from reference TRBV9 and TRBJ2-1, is DSGVTQTPKHLITATGQRVTLRCSPRSGDLSVYWYQQSLDQGLQFLIQYYNGEERAKGNILERFSAQQFPDLHSELNLSSLELGDSALYFCASSRLGSSYNEQFFGPGTRLTVL.

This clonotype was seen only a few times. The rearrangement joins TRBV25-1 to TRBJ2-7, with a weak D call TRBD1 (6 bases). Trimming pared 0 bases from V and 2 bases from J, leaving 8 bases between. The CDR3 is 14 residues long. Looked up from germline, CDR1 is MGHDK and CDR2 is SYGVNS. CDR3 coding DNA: TGTGCCAGCAGTGAATATGGACAGCCCTACGAGCAGTACTTC. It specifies CASSEYGQPYEQYF.

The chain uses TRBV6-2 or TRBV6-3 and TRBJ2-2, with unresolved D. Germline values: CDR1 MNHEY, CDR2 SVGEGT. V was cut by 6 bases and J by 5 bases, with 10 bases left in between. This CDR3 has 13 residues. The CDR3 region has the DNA TGTGCCAGCAGCCCGATGGGGACCGGGGAGCTGTTTTTT. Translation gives CASSPMGTGELFF.

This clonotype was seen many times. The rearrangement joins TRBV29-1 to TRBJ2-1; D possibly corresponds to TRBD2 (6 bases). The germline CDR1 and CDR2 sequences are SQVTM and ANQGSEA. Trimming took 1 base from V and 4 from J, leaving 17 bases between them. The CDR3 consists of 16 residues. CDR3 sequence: CSVEAPGGDLYNEQFF. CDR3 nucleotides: TGCAGCGTTGAAGCCCCGGGCGGGGACCTTTACAATGAGCAGTTCTTC.

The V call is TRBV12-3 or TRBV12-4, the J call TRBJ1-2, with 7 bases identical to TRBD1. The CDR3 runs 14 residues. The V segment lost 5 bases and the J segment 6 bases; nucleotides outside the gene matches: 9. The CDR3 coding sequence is TGTGCCAGCAGTCCACGGACAGGCTCCCATGGCTACACCTTC. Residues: CASSPRTGSHGYTF.

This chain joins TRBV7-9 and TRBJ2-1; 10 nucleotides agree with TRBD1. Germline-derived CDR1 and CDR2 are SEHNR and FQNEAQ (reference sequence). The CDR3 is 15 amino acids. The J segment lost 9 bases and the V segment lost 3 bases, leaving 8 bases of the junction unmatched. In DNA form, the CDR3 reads TGTGCCAGCAGCTTCGCCGACAGGGGGCATGGTGAGCAGTTCTTC. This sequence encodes CASSFADRGHGEQFF.

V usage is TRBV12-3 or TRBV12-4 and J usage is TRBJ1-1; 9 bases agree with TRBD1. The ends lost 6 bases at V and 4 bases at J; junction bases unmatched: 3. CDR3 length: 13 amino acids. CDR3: CASRTGGTTEAFF. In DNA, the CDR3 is TGTGCCAGCAGGACAGGGGGGACCACTGAAGCTTTCTTT.

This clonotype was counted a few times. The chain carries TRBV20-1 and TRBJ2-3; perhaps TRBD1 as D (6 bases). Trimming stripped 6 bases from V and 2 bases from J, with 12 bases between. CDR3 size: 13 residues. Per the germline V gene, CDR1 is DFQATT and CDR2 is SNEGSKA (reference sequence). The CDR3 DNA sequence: TGCAGTGCCCCTAGACAGGCCACAGATACGCAGTATTTT. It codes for CSAPRQATDTQYF.

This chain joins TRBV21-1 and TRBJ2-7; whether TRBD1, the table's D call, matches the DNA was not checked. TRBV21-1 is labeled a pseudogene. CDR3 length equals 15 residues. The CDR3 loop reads CASSKPRDRGYEQYF. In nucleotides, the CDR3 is TGTGCCAGCAGCAAGCCCCGGGACAGGGGCTACGAGCAGTACTTC.